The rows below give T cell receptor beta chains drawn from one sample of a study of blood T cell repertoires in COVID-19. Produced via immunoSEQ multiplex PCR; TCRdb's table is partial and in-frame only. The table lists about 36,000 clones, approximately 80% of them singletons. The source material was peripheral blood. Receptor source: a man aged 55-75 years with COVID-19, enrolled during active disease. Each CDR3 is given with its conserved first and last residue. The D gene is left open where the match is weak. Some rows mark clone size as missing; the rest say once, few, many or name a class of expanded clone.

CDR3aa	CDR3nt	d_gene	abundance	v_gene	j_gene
CASSRDRENYGYTF	TGCGCCAGCAGCCGGGACAGGGAAAACTATGGCTACACCTTC	TRBD1	-	TRBV5-1	TRBJ1-2
CASRKGQGGTDTQYF	TGCGCCAGCAGGAAGGGACAGGGGGGCACAGATACGCAGTATTTT	TRBD1	-	TRBV10-2	TRBJ2-3
CASSLARGSDQPQHF	TGTGCCAGCAGCTTAGCCAGGGGGTCCGATCAGCCCCAGCATTTT	TRBD1	-	TRBV7-9	TRBJ1-5
CASSLGQGQTETQYF	TGTGCCAGCAGCTTGGGACAGGGCCAGACGGAGACCCAGTACTTC	TRBD1	once	TRBV5-8	TRBJ2-5
CAINIDRGDGYTF	TGTGCCATCAATATAGACAGGGGGGATGGCTACACCTTC	TRBD1	-	TRBV10-3	TRBJ1-2
CASSGTVSNQPQHF	TGTGCCAGCAGTGGGACAGTAAGCAATCAGCCCCAGCATTTT	TRBD1	-	TRBV28	TRBJ1-5
CASSETESTQAFF	TGTGCCAGCAGTGAAACCGAATCTACCCAAGCTTTCTTT	-	-	TRBV6-4	TRBJ1-1
CASSLNRDRGRLNEQFF	TGTGCCAGCAGCTTAAATCGGGACAGGGGGCGGCTAAATGAGCAGTTCTTC	TRBD1	once	TRBV7-3	TRBJ2-1
CASSRDRGGDTQYF	TGTGCCAGCAGCCGGGACAGGGGTGGAGATACGCAGTATTTT	TRBD1	-	TRBV7-2	TRBJ2-3
CASSIPKHGTVNYGYTF	TGTGCCAGCAGCATTCCTAAGCACGGGACAGTTAACTATGGCTACACCTTC	TRBD1	-	TRBV28	TRBJ1-2
CASSYSMAANNYGYTF	TGTGCCAGCAGTTACTCGATGGCAGCGAACAACTATGGCTACACCTTC	-	-	TRBV6-6	TRBJ1-2
CASSYGQSSNQPQHF	TGTGCCAGCAGTTACGGACAGTCTAGCAATCAGCCCCAGCATTTT	-	-	TRBV6-2/TRBV6-3	TRBJ1-5
CASSLRGGNQPQHF	TGTGCCAGCAGCTTACGGGGTGGCAATCAGCCCCAGCATTTT	-	-	TRBV7-2	TRBJ1-5
CASSFHATNEKLFF	TGTGCCAGCAGCTTTCATGCAACTAATGAAAAACTGTTTTTT	-	-	TRBV11-2	TRBJ1-4
CASSLGQGPLYF	TGCGCCAGCAGCTTGGGGCAGGGGCCTCTGTATTTT	-	-	TRBV5-1	TRBJ2-3
CASSPGGGRLETQYF	TGTGCCAGCAGCCCAGGCGGGGGGCGCTTAGAGACCCAGTACTTC	TRBD2	-	TRBV7-3	TRBJ2-5
CASSSGTGRSEAFF	TGTGCCAGCAGTTCCGGGACAGGTAGGTCTGAAGCTTTCTTT	TRBD1	-	TRBV6-2/TRBV6-3	TRBJ1-1
CATSRGGQTNEKLFF	TGTGCCACCAGCAGGGGTGGACAAACTAATGAAAAACTGTTTTTT	-	-	TRBV15	TRBJ1-4
CASSLGVGPYGYTF	TGTGCCAGCAGTCTCGGGGTAGGGCCTTATGGCTACACCTTC	-	few	TRBV2	TRBJ1-2
CSVEPSLAGNNEQFF	TGCAGCGTTGAACCTTCACTAGCGGGAAACAATGAGCAGTTCTTC	TRBD2	-	TRBV29-1	TRBJ2-1
CASSFGQGYEQYF	TGTGCCAGCAGCTTCGGACAGGGATACGAGCAGTACTTC	TRBD1	-	TRBV7-2	TRBJ2-7
CASSFLQETQYF	TGTGCCAGCAGTTTTTTACAAGAGACCCAGTACTTC	-	-	TRBV6-6	TRBJ2-5
CASSLAQGGTGELFF	TGCGCCAGCAGCTTGGCCCAGGGCGGCACCGGGGAGCTGTTTTTT	-	-	TRBV5-1	TRBJ2-2
CASSYIQNTEAFF	TGTGCCAGCAGTTATATACAGAACACTGAAGCTTTCTTT	-	-	TRBV6-5	TRBJ1-1
CASSPSRQGRRWNYGYTF	TGTGCCAGCAGTCCGAGTAGACAAGGCCGACGGTGGAACTATGGCTACACCTTC	-	-	TRBV6-6	TRBJ1-2
CASSGDGNQPQHF	TGCGCCAGCAGCGGAGACGGTAATCAGCCCCAGCATTTT	-	once	TRBV5-1	TRBJ1-5
CASSPNRPGTGGTEAFF	TGTGCCAGCAGTCCCAATCGTCCCGGGACAGGGGGCACTGAAGCTTTCTTT	TRBD1	once	TRBV27	TRBJ1-1
CASSLSGVNYGYTF	TGTGCCAGCAGCTTAAGCGGGGTAAACTATGGCTACACCTTC	-	-	TRBV11-2	TRBJ1-2
CASSLGDRGRSEAFF	TGTGCCAGCAGCTTAGGGGACAGGGGGCGGTCTGAAGCTTTCTTT	TRBD1	-	TRBV7-9	TRBJ1-1
CASSTTDGYTF	TGTGCCAGCAGTACCACAGATGGCTACACCTTC	-	-	TRBV28	TRBJ1-2
CATSDADRAFNYGYTF	TGTGCCACCAGTGATGCAGACAGGGCCTTTAACTATGGCTACACCTTC	TRBD1	-	TRBV24-1	TRBJ1-2
CASSERGQGYNEQFF	TGCGCCAGCAGTGAAAGGGGTCAGGGGTACAATGAGCAGTTCTTC	-	-	TRBV10-1	TRBJ2-1
CASSQDQGGNVGQPQHF	TGTGCCAGCAGCCAAGACCAGGGGGGCAACGTCGGTCAGCCCCAGCATTTT	TRBD1	-	TRBV4-2	TRBJ1-5
CASRAEQDEAFF	TGTGCCAGCAGGGCCGAACAGGATGAAGCTTTCTTT	-	once	TRBV12-3/TRBV12-4	TRBJ1-1
CASTLGGLAGSYNEQFF	TGCGCCAGCACCTTGGGGGGGTTAGCGGGCTCCTACAATGAGCAGTTCTTC	TRBD2	-	TRBV5-1	TRBJ2-1
CASSYDRVNTEAFF	TGTGCCAGCAGTTACGACAGGGTGAACACTGAAGCTTTCTTT	TRBD1	-	TRBV6-5	TRBJ1-1
CASSPSDRDGYTF	TGTGCCAGCAGTCCCTCCGACAGGGACGGCTACACCTTC	TRBD1	few	TRBV28	TRBJ1-2
CASSEYGRSQGSEQYF	TGTGCCAGCAGTGAATATGGCCGGTCGCAGGGAAGCGAGCAGTACTTC	-	-	TRBV25-1	TRBJ2-7
CASSTPGQGENEQYF	TGTGCCAGCAGTACCCCGGGACAGGGAGAAAACGAGCAGTACTTC	TRBD1	medium-sized	TRBV6-2/TRBV6-3	TRBJ2-7
CASSIPRPTNQPQHF	TGTGCCAGTAGTATCCCTAGACCCACAAATCAGCCCCAGCATTTT	-	-	TRBV19	TRBJ1-5
CASSWKTGTSNTGELFF	TGTGCCAGCAGCTGGAAGACCGGGACATCGAACACCGGGGAGCTGTTTTTT	-	-	TRBV5-4	TRBJ2-2
CASSVRDTGELFF	TGTGCCAGCAGCGTACGAGACACCGGGGAGCTGTTTTTT	-	-	TRBV9	TRBJ2-2
CAWSVSERGYTF	TGTGCCTGGAGTGTTTCCGAGCGTGGCTACACCTTC	-	-	TRBV30	TRBJ1-2
CIPTGSYGYTF	TGCATTCCGACAGGATCCTATGGCTACACCTTC	-	-	TRBV20-1	TRBJ1-2
CASSPLQISGNYEQYF	TGCGCCAGCAGCCCCTTACAAATTAGCGGTAACTACGAGCAGTACTTC	-	-	TRBV4-1	TRBJ2-7
CAISESTQGYDTQYF	TGTGCCATCAGTGAGTCGACTCAGGGATACGATACGCAGTATTTT	-	-	TRBV10-3	TRBJ2-3
CATSARGYDTQYF	TGTGCCACCAGTGCTAGGGGGTATGATACGCAGTATTTT	-	-	TRBV24-1	TRBJ2-3
CASSVGQGGETQYF	TGTGCCAGCAGCGTAGGACAGGGAGGCGAGACCCAGTACTTC	-	-	TRBV9	TRBJ2-5
CATREFQGNQPQHF	TGTGCCACCAGAGAATTTCAGGGGAATCAGCCCCAGCATTTT	-	-	TRBV24-1	TRBJ1-5
CASSYPTGGNTEAFF	TGCGCCAGCAGCTACCCTACAGGGGGGAACACTGAAGCTTTCTTT	TRBD1	-	TRBV5-1	TRBJ1-1
CASSLVFSGREEQYF	TGTGCCAGCAGCTTAGTTTTTAGCGGGAGGGAAGAGCAGTACTTC	TRBD2	-	TRBV7-6	TRBJ2-7
CASSSGGYGYTF	TGTGCCAGCAGCTCGGGGGGCTATGGCTACACCTTC	-	once	TRBV9	TRBJ1-2